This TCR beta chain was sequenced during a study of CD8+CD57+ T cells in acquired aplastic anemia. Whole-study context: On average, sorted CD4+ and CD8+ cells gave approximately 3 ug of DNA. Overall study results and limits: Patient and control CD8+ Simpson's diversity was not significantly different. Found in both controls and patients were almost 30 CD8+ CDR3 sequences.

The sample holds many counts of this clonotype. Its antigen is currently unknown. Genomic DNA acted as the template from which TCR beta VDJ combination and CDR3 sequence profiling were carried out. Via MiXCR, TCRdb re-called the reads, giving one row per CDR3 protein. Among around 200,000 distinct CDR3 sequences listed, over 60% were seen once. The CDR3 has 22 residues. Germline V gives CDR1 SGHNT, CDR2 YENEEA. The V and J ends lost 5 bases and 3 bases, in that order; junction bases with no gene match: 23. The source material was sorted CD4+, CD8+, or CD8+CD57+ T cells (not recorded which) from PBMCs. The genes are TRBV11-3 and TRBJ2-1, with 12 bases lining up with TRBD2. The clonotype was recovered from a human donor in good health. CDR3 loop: CASSGRGWVLAGGLGRYNEQFF. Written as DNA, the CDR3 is TGTGCCAGCAGCGGAAGGGGGTGGGTCCTAGCGGGGGGGTTAGGTCGCTACAATGAGCAGTTCTTC.